The clone carrying this T cell receptor (beta chain) has only a few counts. This entry is derived from a study of T cells in Graves' hyperthyroidism and ophthalmopathy. Across the study: Blood was drawn when the patient was first diagnosed and still untreated.

The CDR3 consists of 17 residues. The V end lost 0 bases, the J end lost 3 bases, and 20 bases lay between the germline ends. Germline loops: CDR1 DFQATT, CDR2 SNEGSKA (reference sequence). Amplification of TCR beta CDR3 regions was performed using RNA transcripts as template. A first-round RT-PCR of the TCR CDR3 used the HTBI primer set. TCRdb redid the calling of the multiplex PCR reads with MiXCR, one entry per CDR3 protein. The sample has 490,000 or so distinct CDR3 sequences, around a fifth seen once. The chain employs TRBV20-1 and TRBJ2-5; tentatively, D is TRBD2 (6 bases). Sequenced: blood. The source is a woman in her sixties or seventies with Graves' ophthalmopathy. CDR3 coding DNA: TGCAGTGCTAGAGATTTGTTAGCGGAAGGTCTCAAAGAGACCCAGTACTTC. It specifies CSARDLLAEGLKETQYF.